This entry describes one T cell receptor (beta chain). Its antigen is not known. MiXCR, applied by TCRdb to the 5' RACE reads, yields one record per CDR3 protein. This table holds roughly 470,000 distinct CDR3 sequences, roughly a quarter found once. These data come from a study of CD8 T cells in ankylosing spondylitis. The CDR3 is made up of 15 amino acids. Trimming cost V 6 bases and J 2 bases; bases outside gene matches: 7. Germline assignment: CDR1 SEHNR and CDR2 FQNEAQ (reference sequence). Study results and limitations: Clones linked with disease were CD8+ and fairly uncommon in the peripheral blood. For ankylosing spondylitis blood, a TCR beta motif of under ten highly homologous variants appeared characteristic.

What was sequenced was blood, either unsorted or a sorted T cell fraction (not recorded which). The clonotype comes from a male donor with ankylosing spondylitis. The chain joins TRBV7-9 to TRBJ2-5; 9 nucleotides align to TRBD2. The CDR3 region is CASSIRLAEQETQYF. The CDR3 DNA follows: TGTGCCAGCAGTATTCGACTAGCGGAACAAGAGACCCAGTACTTC. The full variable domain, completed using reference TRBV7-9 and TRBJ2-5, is DTGVSQNPRHKITKRGQNVTFRCDPISEHNRLYWYRQTLGQGPEFLTYFQNEAQLEKSRLLSDRFSAERPKGSFSTLEIQRTEQGDSAMYLCASSIRLAEQETQYFGPGTRLLVL.